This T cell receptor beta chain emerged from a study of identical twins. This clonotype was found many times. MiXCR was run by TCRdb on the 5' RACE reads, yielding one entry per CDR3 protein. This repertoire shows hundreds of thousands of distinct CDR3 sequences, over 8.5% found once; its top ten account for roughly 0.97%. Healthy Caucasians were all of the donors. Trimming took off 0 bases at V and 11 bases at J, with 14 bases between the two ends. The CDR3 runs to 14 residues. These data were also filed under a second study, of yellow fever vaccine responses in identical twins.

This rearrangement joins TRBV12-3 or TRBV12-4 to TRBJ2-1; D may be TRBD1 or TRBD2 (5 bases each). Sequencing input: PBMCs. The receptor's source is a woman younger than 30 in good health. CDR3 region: CASSLAGADKKQFF. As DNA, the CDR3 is TGTGCCAGCAGTTTAGCCGGGGCCGATAAGAAGCAGTTCTTC.